A single sample gave rise to the 13 T cell receptor beta chains below, sequenced in a study of immune evolution from preneoplasia to lung adenocarcinoma. Assay: immunoSEQ multiplex PCR; the TCRdb copy retains only in-frame clones and omits some. Of more than 5,000 clones in the sample, 81% were seen once. The sequencing sample was made of FFPE invasive lung adenocarcinoma tissue. The receptors come from a person between 45 and 65 years old with lung adenocarcinoma.

This CDR3 reads CASSLDGHGYTF. The CDR3 nucleotides read TGTGCCAGCAGCCTAGACGGCCATGGCTACACCTTC. The V call is TRBV5-6, the J call TRBJ1-2, with D hard to call. Germline CDR1 and CDR2: SGHDT and YYEEEE. V lost 4 bases, J lost 6 bases, and 10 bases lay in between. This CDR3 region has 12 residues.

The chain couples TRBV5-6 to TRBJ2-7, with D possibly TRBD1 on 5 matching bases. The germline gives CDR1 SGHDT, CDR2 YYEEEE. V gave up 1 base and J gave up 2 bases, with 7 bases separating them. The CDR3 is made up of 13 amino acids. CDR3: CASSLWGTYEQYF. As DNA, the CDR3 is TGTGCCAGCAGCTTGTGGGGCACCTACGAGCAGTACTTC. The full variable domain, its missing parts supplied by reference TRBV5-6 and TRBJ2-7, is DAGVTQSPTHLIKTRGQQVTLRCSPKSGHDTVSWYQQALGQGPQFIFQYYEEEERQRGNFPDRFSGHQFPNYSSELNVNALLLGDSALYLCASSLWGTYEQYFGPGTRLTVT.

The chain couples TRBV7-8 to TRBJ2-3; D is perhaps TRBD2 (5 bases). The CDR3 sequence is 14 residues long. Germline V gives CDR1 SGHVS, CDR2 FQNEAQ. V shed 2 bases and J shed 6 bases, with 12 bases lying between them. The CDR3 nucleotides are TGTGCCAGCAGCTTACTCCGAGGGCTTGATACGCAGTATTTT. Translation: CASSLLRGLDTQYF.

This clone was detected once. The J gene is TRBJ1-3, the V gene TRBV6-5; D ambiguous. The germline V gene has CDR1 MNHEY and CDR2 SVGAGI. CDR3 length equals 13 residues. Trimming removed 2 bases from V and 0 bases from J, with 2 bases in between. DNA for the CDR3: TGTGCCAGCAGTTACGGCTCTGGAAACACCATATATTTT. Translation: CASSYGSGNTIYF.

The J gene is TRBJ2-3, the V gene TRBV6-1; 8 nucleotides line up with TRBD1. The CDR3 spans 14 residues. The V and J ends lost 6 bases and 6 bases, in that order; junction bases with no gene match: 8. CDR1 is MNHNS, CDR2 SASEGT, per germline. The CDR3 region is CASRKQGATDTQYF. In nucleotides, the CDR3 is TGTGCCAGCAGAAAGCAGGGGGCAACGGATACGCAGTATTTT.

The chain has TRBV5-1 and TRBJ2-5, with a weak D call TRBD2 (7 bases). This CDR3 has 15 amino acids. Germline CDR1 and CDR2: SGHRS and YFSETQ. With 4 bases removed from V and 4 bases from J, the gap between germline ends came to 17 bases. In DNA form, the CDR3 reads TGCGCCAGCAGCCGCACGGAGAGGGGGGGAGAGACCCAGTACTTC. It codes for CASSRTERGGETQYF.

V gene TRBV27 combines with J gene TRBJ1-5; D ambiguous. This CDR3 has 13 residues. The V gene's germline CDR1 is MNHEY and CDR2 SMNVEV (reference sequence). V was pared by 6 bases and J by 0 bases, with 6 bases between. In DNA form, the CDR3 reads TGTGCCAGCAGAGTAAATAGCAATCAGCCCCAGCATTTT. Protein product: CASRVNSNQPQHF.

A remark on this clone: Germline and junction disagree at one end, which may indicate a read error. The rearrangement uses TRBV7-8 and TRBJ2-4, with D perhaps TRBD1 or TRBD2 (6 bases each). The CDR3 is made up of 13 amino acids. Per the germline V gene, CDR1 is SGHVS and CDR2 is FQNEAQ. This chain's CDR3 is CASTLGGWDIQYF. DNA for the CDR3: TGTGCCAGCACCTTAGGGGGGTGGGACATTCAGTACTTC.

The chain employs TRBV7-9 and TRBJ2-1; no clear D gene. Per germline, CDR1 SEHNR and CDR2 FQNEAQ (reference sequence). CDR3 length: 13 amino acids. The V end was cut by 6 bases, the J end by 5 bases, with 11 bases between. DNA for the CDR3: TGTGCCAGCAGGTCGGACCGTAACAATGAGCAGTTCTTC. Amino acids: CASRSDRNNEQFF.

The chain recombines TRBV7-3 with TRBJ2-1; D uncertain. The germline CDR1 and CDR2 sequences are SGHTA and FQGTGA. Trimming took 6 bases from V and 2 from J, leaving 14 bases between them. This CDR3 spans 15 amino acids. CDR3 nucleotides: TGTGCCAGCAGTCCCTCACCTAGTACCTACAATGAGCAGTTCTTC. Amino acid sequence: CASSPSPSTYNEQFF.

The chain joins TRBV15 to TRBJ1-5; D might be TRBD1 (6 bases). Germline V gene lookup returns CDR1 LNHNV and CDR2 YYDKDF (reference sequence). Trimming cost V 3 bases and J 0 bases, with 18 bases left between them. The CDR3 sequence is 18 residues long. CDR3 nucleotide sequence: TGTGCCACCAGCAGCTCAATTGACAGGTTTTATAGCAATCAGCCCCAGCATTTT. This sequence encodes CATSSSIDRFYSNQPQHF.

The sample holds a few counts of this clone. The CDR3 loop is CASREYRSHGYTF. The CDR3 nucleotides read TGTGCCAGCAGGGAGTACCGGTCTCATGGCTACACCTTC. The chain is built from TRBV6-6 and TRBJ1-2; D uncertain. This CDR3 contains 13 residues. CDR1 is MNHNY and CDR2 is SVGAGI in the germline V gene (reference sequence). V gave up 6 bases and J gave up 6 bases, with 14 bases separating them.

This CDR3 reads CASSQVMGRLNEKLFF. The CDR3 DNA reads as TGTGCCAGCAGCCAAGTCATGGGACGGCTTAATGAAAAACTGTTTTTT. The chain recombines TRBV4-2 with TRBJ1-4; D might be TRBD1 (5 bases). CDR1 is LGHNA, CDR2 YNFKEQ, per germline. With 1 base removed from V and 4 bases from J, the gap between germline ends came to 13 bases. The CDR3 covers 16 residues.